Below are 26 T cell receptor beta chains sequenced from a single sample in a study of shared clonotypes between healthy human individuals. Naive CD8 populations comprised CD45RO-negative cells positively selected for CCR7, excluding terminally differentiated effector memory CD45RA+ cells. Generated by immunoSEQ multiplex PCR, the TCRdb table keeps only in-frame clones and is missing some. The repertoire holds 1.5 million to 2.5 million clones, with about 95% as singletons. What was sequenced was naive CD8+ T cells sorted from blood. All receptors come from a man younger than 30 in good health.

In DNA, the CDR3 is TGTGCCAGCAGTCTCAGGACAAGGGAAGCTTTCTTT. Protein sequence: CASSLRTREAFF. J is TRBJ1-1 and V is TRBV28; TRBD1 is a possible D gene (5 bases). Germline V lookup: CDR1 MDHEN, CDR2 SYDVKM. V gave up 5 bases and J gave up 8 bases, with 12 bases separating them. The CDR3 totals 12 residues.

The rearrangement uses TRBV28 and TRBJ1-4, with D uncertain. Trimming cost V 7 bases and J 7 bases, with 10 bases left between them. CDR1 and CDR2 from the germline V gene are MDHEN and SYDVKM. The CDR3 covers 12 residues. Here the CDR3 DNA reads TGTGCCAGCAAGGAGCCGGGTGAAAAACTGTTTTTT. This translates into CASKEPGEKLFF.

This chain connects TRBV14 to TRBJ2-7; D is undetermined. The V gene's germline CDR1 is SGHDN and CDR2 FVKESK. The CDR3 totals 15 residues. V dropped 3 bases and J dropped 0 bases, with 12 bases sitting between them. The CDR3 bases are TGTGCCAGCAGCCACATGACCGGTGACTCCTACGAGCAGTACTTC. Protein sequence: CASSHMTGDSYEQYF.

The chain uses TRBV13 and TRBJ2-2; D perhaps matches TRBD1 (5 bases). CDR1 and CDR2 (germline): PRHDT, FYEKMQ (reference sequence). The CDR3 loop spans 17 amino acids. V lost 4 bases and J 0 bases, leaving 15 bases between the germline ends. The CDR3 protein is CASSSPTTESNTGELFF. Written as DNA, the CDR3 is TGTGCCAGCAGCTCCCCTACGACAGAATCGAACACCGGGGAGCTGTTTTTT.

This chain connects TRBV6-1 to TRBJ2-7; no clear D gene. The CDR3 contains 15 residues. V was trimmed by 1 base and J by 0 bases, leaving 10 bases between them. Germline lookup yields CDR1 MNHNS and CDR2 SASEGT. In nucleotides, the CDR3 is TGTGCCAGCAGTGAAGGGACCTACGACTCCTACGAGCAGTACTTC. It specifies CASSEGTYDSYEQYF.

This clone was observed a handful of times. The chain uses TRBV5-6 and TRBJ1-1; a possible D gene is TRBD1 (5 bases). This CDR3 has 13 residues. With 3 bases removed from V and 8 bases from J, the gap between germline ends came to 14 bases. CDR1 is SGHDT, CDR2 YYEEEE, per germline. CDR3 amino acids: CASSYNGALEAFF. Written as DNA, the CDR3 is TGTGCCAGCAGCTACAATGGGGCGCTCGAAGCTTTCTTT.

Worth noting for this clone: The same CDR3 is also encoded by other DNA sequences in this sample. The V and J genes are TRBV7-9 and TRBJ2-7; no clear D. Looked up from germline, CDR1 is SEHNR and CDR2 is FQNEAQ (reference sequence). V was cut by 1 base and J by 3 bases, with 7 bases left in between. The CDR3 sequence is 13 residues long. CDR3 sequence reads: CASSLETSYEQYF. In DNA, the CDR3 is TGTGCCAGCAGCTTAGAAACCAGCTACGAGCAGTACTTC.

The chain uses TRBV28 and TRBJ2-1; tentatively, D is TRBD1 (6 bases). Germline values: CDR1 MDHEN, CDR2 SYDVKM. V was trimmed by 5 bases and J by 2 bases, leaving 13 bases between them. The CDR3 has 15 amino acids. The CDR3 region has the DNA TGTGCCAGCAGTGGTAGCCGGGACACCTACAATGAGCAGTTCTTC. Translation gives CASSGSRDTYNEQFF. The full variable domain, completed using reference TRBV28 and TRBJ2-1, is DVKVTQSSRYLVKRTGEKVFLECVQDMDHENMFWYRQDPGLGLRLIYFSYDVKMKEKGDIPEGYSVSREKKERFSLILESASTNQTSMYLCASSGSRDTYNEQFFGPGTRLTVL.

On this clone itself: Different DNA sequences within this sample yield the same CDR3. The chain recombines TRBV7-9 with TRBJ2-7; no firm D call. Germline V lookup: CDR1 SEHNR, CDR2 FQNEAQ (reference sequence). CDR3 length: 14 residues. V lost 1 base, J lost 2 bases, and 9 bases lay in between. This CDR3 reads CASSLDAATYEQYF. Here the CDR3 DNA reads TGTGCCAGCAGCTTAGACGCAGCCACCTACGAGCAGTACTTC.

The genes are TRBV11-2 and TRBJ1-2; D is unresolved. The CDR3 consists of 13 residues. V was pared by 3 bases and J by 5 bases, with 10 bases between. CDR1 is SGHAT and CDR2 is FQNNGV in the germline V gene. DNA of the CDR3: TGTGCCAGCAGCTTCGGGCAGTTATATGGCTACACCTTC. This sequence encodes CASSFGQLYGYTF.

The sample holds one count of this clone. The V gene is TRBV7-2, the J gene TRBJ2-1; 7 bases match TRBD2. The CDR3 has 13 amino acids. V lost 3 bases and J lost 7; bases outside the gene matches: 3. CDR1 is SGHTA, CDR2 FQGNSA, per germline. The CDR3 DNA follows: TGTGCCAGCAGCTTCGGGGGGTCGAATGAGCAGTTCTTC. Its protein product is CASSFGGSNEQFF.

The genes are TRBV7-9 and TRBJ1-2; possibly TRBD1 for D (6 bases). The CDR3 length is 15 residues. Deletions cut 1 base from V and 8 bases from J, with 17 bases between. Germline V gene data show CDR1 as SEHNR and CDR2 as FQNEAQ (reference sequence). CDR3 coding DNA: TGTGCCAGCAGCTTAGATGATACAGGGACCAGAGGCTACACCTTC. It codes for CASSLDDTGTRGYTF. Supplemented by reference TRBV7-9 and TRBJ1-2, the full variable domain reads DTGVSQNPRHKITKRGQNVTFRCDPISEHNRLYWYRQTLGQGPEFLTYFQNEAQLEKSRLLSDRFSAERPKGSFSTLEIQRTEQGDSAMYLCASSLDDTGTRGYTFGSGTRLTVV.

Comment on this clone: This same CDR3 is encoded by further DNA sequences in the sample. This chain connects TRBV6-5 to TRBJ2-3; D not resolved. CDR1 and CDR2 (germline): MNHEY, SVGAGI. The length of the CDR3 is 15 residues. Trimming removed 0 bases from V and 2 bases from J, with 9 bases in between. CDR3 sequence reads: CASSYSAESTDTQYF. The CDR3 nucleotides are TGTGCCAGCAGTTACTCCGCGGAATCCACAGATACGCAGTATTTT.

The V call is TRBV10-2, the J call TRBJ2-5; D gene ambiguous. The CDR3 sequence is 14 residues long. Looked up from germline, CDR1 is WSHSY and CDR2 is SAAADI. Trimming left V 4 bases short and J 2 bases short, with 11 bases between. The CDR3 here is CASSGSALQETQYF. The CDR3, as DNA: TGCGCCAGCAGTGGATCAGCGCTACAAGAGACCCAGTACTTC.

The gene calls are TRBV27 and TRBJ2-7; 8 nucleotides match TRBD1. Trimming took 2 bases from V and 5 from J; bases not matched to a gene: 5. This CDR3 is built from 14 residues. Germline V gene lookup returns CDR1 MNHEY and CDR2 SMNVEV (reference sequence). The DNA of the CDR3 is TGTGCCAGCAGTTTAGCTAGGACAGGGCACGAGCAGTACTTC. As protein: CASSLARTGHEQYF.

The count of this clone is one. This rearrangement joins TRBV28 to TRBJ2-2; a weak D match, TRBD1 (6 bases). The ends were cut back, 3 bases at V and 4 bases at J, with 12 bases in the middle. The CDR3 covers 15 residues. Germline V gives CDR1 MDHEN, CDR2 SYDVKM. The CDR3 protein is CASSFSTGRTGELFF. The CDR3 DNA is TGTGCCAGCAGTTTTTCAACAGGGCGCACCGGGGAGCTGTTTTTT.

J is TRBJ2-4 and V is TRBV5-6; perhaps D is TRBD1 or TRBD2 (5 bases each). This CDR3 region has 15 residues. Germline CDR1 SGHDT, CDR2 YYEEEE. Trimming shortened V by 4 bases and J by 7 bases, and 18 bases separated the two germline ends. The CDR3 nucleotides are TGTGCCAGCAGCAATATGAGGGGTATGAGTAACATTCAGTACTTC. Its protein is CASSNMRGMSNIQYF.

With respect to this clone: Additional DNA sequences in this sample encode the identical CDR3. The genes are TRBV19 and TRBJ2-7; D is undetermined. This CDR3 contains 13 residues. Germline assignment: CDR1 LNHDA and CDR2 SQIVND (reference sequence). The V end was cut by 1 base, the J end by 2 bases, with 6 bases between. The CDR3 nucleotides are TGTGCCAGTAGTATAGGACCCCCCTACGAGCAGTACTTC. Amino acid sequence: CASSIGPPYEQYF.

CDR3 sequence (DNA): TGTGCCAGCAGTTACTCGTTGGGGGGAGGGCCATATGAGCAGTTCTTC. The encoded protein is CASSYSLGGGPYEQFF. This rearrangement joins TRBV6-5 to TRBJ2-1; 7 bases are a match to TRBD2. Germline V gives CDR1 MNHEY, CDR2 SVGAGI. The V and J ends lost 0 bases and 8 bases, in that order; junction bases with no gene match: 10. The CDR3 spans 16 residues.

The rearrangement links TRBV11-2 to TRBJ2-3; D is ambiguous. The V and J ends lost 0 bases and 5 bases respectively, with 9 bases between them. Germline loops: CDR1 SGHAT, CDR2 FQNNGV. This CDR3 is 14 amino acids long. CDR3 coding DNA: TGTGCCAGCAGCTTAGACCGCCTTCAAGATACGCAGTATTTT. It yields the protein CASSLDRLQDTQYF.

A word on this clone: This CDR3 is also generated by other DNA sequences in the sample. The chain is built from TRBV10-2 and TRBJ2-7; D call uncertain. CDR1 and CDR2 from the germline V gene are WSHSY and SAAADI. Trimming left V 3 bases short and J 0 bases short, with 9 bases between. This CDR3 has 14 amino acids. CDR3 sequence: CASSDPGLSYEQYF. The CDR3 DNA is TGCGCCAGCAGTGATCCCGGCCTCTCCTACGAGCAGTACTTC.

On this clone: This same CDR3 is encoded by further DNA sequences in the sample. The chain employs TRBV4-1 and TRBJ1-1; D ambiguous. This CDR3 comprises 14 residues. Germline V gives CDR1 MGHRA, CDR2 YSYEKL. V was cut by 0 bases and J by 2 bases, with 7 bases left in between. CDR3 protein: CASSQDRPNTEAFF. CDR3 in DNA: TGCGCCAGCAGCCAAGATCGACCTAACACTGAAGCTTTCTTT.

As to this clone: One end of the junction fails to match germline, which may point to a read error. The chain couples TRBV27 to TRBJ2-7; 9 bases agree with TRBD2. Germline V gene sequence: CDR1 MNHEY, CDR2 SMNVEV (reference sequence). This CDR3 has 14 residues. As DNA, the CDR3 is TGTGCCAGCAGTTTCACTAGCGGGTACTACAAGCAGTACTTC. Amino acids: CASSFTSGYYKQYF.

The gene calls are TRBV14 and TRBJ2-7, with TRBD1 as a possible D gene (6 bases). Trimming removed 4 bases from V and 0 bases from J, with 10 bases in between. In germline, CDR1 is SGHDN, CDR2 FVKESK. CDR3 length equals 14 residues. The CDR3 protein is CASSPYRDSYEQYF. In nucleotides, the CDR3 is TGTGCCAGCAGCCCGTACAGGGACTCCTACGAGCAGTACTTC.

The chain has TRBV12-5 and TRBJ1-5; D is uncertain. This CDR3 region has 13 residues. V lost 0 bases, J lost 4 bases, and 4 bases lay in between. Germline V gives CDR1 LGHNT, CDR2 FRNRAP. CDR3 bases: TGTGCTAGTGGTTTGGTACCTAATCAGCCCCAGCATTTT. This gives the protein CASGLVPNQPQHF.

The rearrangement links TRBV5-1 to TRBJ2-1; 7 bases line up with TRBD2. Germline lookup yields CDR1 SGHRS and CDR2 YFSETQ. V dropped 2 bases and J dropped 7; count of bases not matched to a gene: 12. This CDR3 has 16 residues. The CDR3 loop is CASSFTLTGTNNEQFF. CDR3 DNA: TGCGCCAGCAGCTTTACATTAACCGGGACTAATAATGAGCAGTTCTTC.